This TCR beta chain is from a study of T-cell memory formation after mild COVID-19. On this clonotype itself: One end of the junction is discordant with germline, which a read error may explain.

Germline assignment: CDR1 MNHEY and CDR2 SMNVEV (reference sequence). The CDR3 sequence is 12 residues long. TCR alpha and TCR beta cDNA libraries with sample barcodes and UMIs came from 5'RACE using constant-segment primers. TCRdb ran MiXCR on the 5' RACE reads and lists one entry per CDR3 protein. The data hold fewer than 700,000 distinct CDR3 sequences, with about a fifth observed a single time. Sequencing used PBMCs or a T cell subset sorted from them (not recorded which). The J gene is TRBJ2-4, the V gene TRBV27; D may be TRBD1 or TRBD2 (5 bases each). The sequence derives from an adult woman who had mild COVID-19 (a few samples of this study predate the infection). Cell type and time point are not known. CDR3 residues: CASSPAGASWDF. The CDR3 DNA is TGTGCCAGCAGTCCAGCCGGGGCCTCATGGGACTTC.